These 9 T cell receptor beta chains share one sample of origin, sequenced in a study of OX40 agonist ivuxolimab in advanced cancers. Sequencing was performed with immunoSEQ multiplex PCR; in TCRdb, only in-frame clones are kept and a portion is missing. The sample lists more than 100,000 clones; 90% were seen once. This sample comprised CD4+ or CD8+ T cells sorted from blood, obtained in a trial of the OX40 agonist ivuxolimab. The receptor source for this set is an adult with an advanced solid tumor such as melanoma, head and neck, liver or kidney cancer.

The rearrangement uses TRBV4-2 and TRBJ2-3, with 7 bases fitting TRBD1. The germline gives CDR1 LGHNA, CDR2 YNFKEQ. The CDR3 runs to 15 residues. The ends lost 5 bases at V and 0 bases at J; junction bases unmatched: 5. In nucleotides, the CDR3 is TGTGCCAGCAGCTTCTGGGACAGTAGCACAGATACGCAGTATTTT. Its translation is CASSFWDSSTDTQYF.

The genes are TRBV5-4 and TRBJ2-5; TRBD2 is a possible D gene (5 bases). CDR3 size: 16 residues. CDR1 SGHNT and CDR2 YYREEE come from the germline V gene (reference sequence). The V end lost 4 bases, the J end lost 0 bases, and 16 bases lay between the germline ends. The CDR3 here is CASSPTPQLDQETQYF. The CDR3 nucleotides are TGTGCCAGCAGCCCAACCCCTCAACTAGACCAAGAGACCCAGTACTTC.

The V gene is TRBV5-1, the J gene TRBJ2-2, with D possibly TRBD1 on 5 matching bases. This CDR3 has 15 amino acids. Per germline, CDR1 SGHRS and CDR2 YFSETQ. V shed 2 bases and J shed 4 bases, with 12 bases lying between them. CDR3 amino acids: CASSLDRYFTGELFF. The CDR3, as DNA: TGCGCCAGCAGCTTAGACAGATACTTCACCGGGGAGCTGTTTTTT.

The rearrangement uses TRBV18 and TRBJ2-7; 12 positions agree with TRBD1. Germline V CDR1 and CDR2: KGHSH, LQKENI. The CDR3 runs to 15 residues. With 3 bases clipped from V and 4 bases from J, the junction kept 4 bases outside the gene matches. CDR3 protein: CASSPGTGGTYEQYF. The CDR3 DNA is TGTGCCAGCTCACCCGGGACAGGGGGCACGTACGAGCAGTACTTC.

The rearrangement uses TRBV6-1 and TRBJ2-3; D remains ambiguous. The V gene's germline CDR1 is MNHNS and CDR2 SASEGT. V shed 2 bases and J shed 6 bases, with 15 bases lying between them. This CDR3 has 15 residues. The CDR3 reads CASSEPTNLPDTQYF. CDR3 coding DNA: TGTGCCAGCAGTGAACCTACTAACCTTCCGGATACGCAGTATTTT.

The V and J genes are TRBV5-1 and TRBJ1-1; 8 bases map to TRBD1. Germline loops: CDR1 SGHRS, CDR2 YFSETQ. This CDR3 spans 16 amino acids. Losses at the gene ends were 4 bases for V and 0 bases for J; bases not matched to a gene: 8. The CDR3 coding sequence is TGCGCCAGCAGCCTTGGGACAGGCCTAATGAACACTGAAGCTTTCTTT. This gives the protein CASSLGTGLMNTEAFF.

CDR3: CASGYTGERYNEQFF. CDR3 sequence (DNA): TGTGCCAGCGGCTATACAGGGGAACGGTACAATGAGCAGTTCTTC. V and J are TRBV13 and TRBJ2-1; 7 bases map to TRBD1. CDR3 length equals 15 residues. The ends lost 8 bases at V and 4 bases at J; junction bases unmatched: 11. CDR1 and CDR2 (germline): PRHDT, FYEKMQ (reference sequence).

The V gene is TRBV6-5, the J gene TRBJ2-7; either TRBD1 or TRBD2 may fit D (5 bases each). V was shortened by 0 bases and J by 1 base, with 10 bases between the two germline ends. The germline V gene encodes CDR1 MNHEY and CDR2 SVGAGI. The CDR3 runs to 15 residues. The CDR3: CASSYSWDRSYEQYF. The CDR3, as DNA: TGTGCCAGCAGTTACTCGTGGGACCGTTCCTACGAGCAGTACTTC.

This chain uses TRBV30 with TRBJ1-2; 12 bases line up with TRBD1. This CDR3 is 15 amino acids long. Trimming took 3 bases from V and 7 from J; bases not matched to a gene: 9. Germline V lookup: CDR1 GTSNPN, CDR2 SVGIG (reference sequence). The CDR3 spells CAWRSAGTGGLGYTF. The CDR3 nucleotides read TGTGCCTGGAGGTCCGCCGGGACAGGGGGCCTTGGCTACACCTTC. The full variable domain, with the rest looked up from reference TRBV30 and TRBJ1-2, is SQTIHQWPATLVQPVGSPLSLECTVEGTSNPNLYWYRQAAGRGLQLLFYSVGIGQISSEVPQNLSASRPQDRQFILSSKKLLLSDSGFYLCAWRSAGTGGLGYTFGSGTRLTVV.